A selection of T cell receptor beta chains follows, all from one sample in a study of cytomegalovirus exposure and HLA in healthy donors. Using immunoSEQ multiplex PCR, the repertoire was profiled, and TCRdb retains in-frame clones only, with some absent. Altogether approximately 280,000 clones are present, 70% to 90% being singletons, with the ten largest covering roughly 0.99%. The sequenced sample consisted of PBMCs. These receptors all stem from a young woman in good health and CMV-seronegative. CDR3s include the opening cysteine and the closing phenylalanine or tryptophan. The order of the fields is J gene, V gene, clone size, D gene, CDR3 length, CDR3 protein, CDR3 DNA. D genes are given only for firm matches. Not all rows give a size; the values are once, few, many and, for expanded clones, a class.

j_call: TRBJ2-7
v_call: TRBV11-1
clone_size: -
d_call: -
cdr3_length: 14
cdr3_aa: CASSFTGHNYEQYF
cdr3_nt: TGTGCCAGCAGCTTCACGGGACACAACTACGAGCAGTACTTC

j_call: TRBJ2-7
v_call: TRBV9
clone_size: -
d_call: TRBD1
cdr3_length: 15
cdr3_aa: CASSVGGQGANEQYF
cdr3_nt: TGTGCCAGCAGCGTAGGTGGACAGGGGGCCAACGAGCAGTACTTC

j_call: TRBJ1-4
v_call: TRBV30
clone_size: once
d_call: TRBD1
cdr3_length: 15
cdr3_aa: CAWREEGQGYEKLFF
cdr3_nt: TGTGCCTGGAGGGAGGAGGGACAGGGTTACGAAAAACTGTTTTTT

j_call: TRBJ2-1
v_call: TRBV14
clone_size: few
d_call: TRBD2
cdr3_length: 15
cdr3_aa: CASSLLASGRAEQFF
cdr3_nt: TGTGCCAGCAGCCTTTTGGCTAGCGGGAGGGCCGAGCAGTTCTTC

j_call: TRBJ1-2
v_call: TRBV5-1
clone_size: -
d_call: TRBD1
cdr3_length: 14
cdr3_aa: CASSLGQGNYGYTF
cdr3_nt: TGCGCCAGCAGCTTGGGACAGGGGAACTATGGCTACACCTTC

j_call: TRBJ2-7
v_call: TRBV28
clone_size: -
d_call: TRBD1
cdr3_length: 13
cdr3_aa: CASRDRGSYEQYF
cdr3_nt: TGTGCCAGCAGGGACAGGGGGTCCTACGAGCAGTACTTC

j_call: TRBJ1-2
v_call: TRBV7-9
clone_size: -
d_call: -
cdr3_length: 14
cdr3_aa: CASSPPGDADGYTF
cdr3_nt: TGTGCCAGCAGCCCTCCAGGGGACGCTGATGGCTACACCTTC

j_call: TRBJ1-4
v_call: TRBV4-3
clone_size: -
d_call: TRBD1
cdr3_length: 15
cdr3_aa: CASSQGTGPNEKLFF
cdr3_nt: TGCGCCAGCAGCCAAGGGACAGGCCCGAATGAAAAACTGTTTTTT

j_call: TRBJ2-7
v_call: TRBV5-1
clone_size: -
d_call: -
cdr3_length: 14
cdr3_aa: CASSPIGQHYEQYF
cdr3_nt: TGCGCCAGCAGCCCAATAGGACAGCACTACGAGCAGTACTTC

j_call: TRBJ2-3
v_call: TRBV2
clone_size: -
d_call: TRBD2
cdr3_length: 14
cdr3_aa: CASNPGLAGARSYF
cdr3_nt: TGTGCCAGCAACCCCGGACTAGCGGGAGCCAGATCTTATTTT

j_call: TRBJ1-5
v_call: TRBV5-6
clone_size: once
d_call: -
cdr3_length: 13
cdr3_aa: CASSLQDNQPQHF
cdr3_nt: TGTGCCAGCAGCTTACAGGACAATCAGCCCCAGCATTTT

j_call: TRBJ2-1
v_call: TRBV5-6
clone_size: -
d_call: -
cdr3_length: 15
cdr3_aa: CASSPGQLPRGEQFF
cdr3_nt: TGTGCCAGCAGCCCCGGACAGTTACCCAGGGGTGAGCAGTTCTTC

j_call: TRBJ1-5
v_call: TRBV18
clone_size: -
d_call: TRBD1
cdr3_length: 14
cdr3_aa: CASSSGQENQPQHF
cdr3_nt: TGTGCCAGCTCATCGGGACAGGAGAATCAGCCCCAGCATTTT

j_call: TRBJ2-5
v_call: TRBV27
clone_size: few
d_call: TRBD2
cdr3_length: 16
cdr3_aa: CASSFAGGTSQETQYF
cdr3_nt: TGTGCCAGCAGTTTCGCGGGAGGAACCTCTCAAGAGACCCAGTACTTC

j_call: TRBJ1-2
v_call: TRBV5-4
clone_size: -
d_call: -
cdr3_length: 15
cdr3_aa: CASSLSLQGDYGYTF
cdr3_nt: TGTGCCAGCAGCCTATCTTTACAGGGTGACTATGGCTACACCTTC

j_call: TRBJ2-7
v_call: TRBV4-3
clone_size: -
d_call: TRBD1
cdr3_length: 15
cdr3_aa: CASSRGTGGVGEQYF
cdr3_nt: TGCGCCAGCAGCCGAGGGACAGGGGGTGTCGGGGAGCAGTACTTC

j_call: TRBJ1-1
v_call: TRBV27
clone_size: few
d_call: -
cdr3_length: 14
cdr3_aa: CASSLSVDRGKAFF
cdr3_nt: TGTGCCAGCAGTTTATCCGTAGACCGGGGGAAAGCTTTCTTT